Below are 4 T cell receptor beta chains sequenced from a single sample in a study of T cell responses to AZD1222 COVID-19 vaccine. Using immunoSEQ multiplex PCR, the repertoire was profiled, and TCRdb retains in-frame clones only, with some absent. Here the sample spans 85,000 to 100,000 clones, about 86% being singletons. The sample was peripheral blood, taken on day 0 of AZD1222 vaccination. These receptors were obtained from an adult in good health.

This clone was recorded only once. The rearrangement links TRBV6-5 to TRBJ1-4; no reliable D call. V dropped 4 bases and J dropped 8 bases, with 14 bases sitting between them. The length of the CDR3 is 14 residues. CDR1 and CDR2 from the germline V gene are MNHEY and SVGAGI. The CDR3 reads CASSSPNSGEKLFF. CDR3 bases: TGTGCCAGCAGTTCCCCTAACAGCGGGGAAAAACTGTTTTTT.

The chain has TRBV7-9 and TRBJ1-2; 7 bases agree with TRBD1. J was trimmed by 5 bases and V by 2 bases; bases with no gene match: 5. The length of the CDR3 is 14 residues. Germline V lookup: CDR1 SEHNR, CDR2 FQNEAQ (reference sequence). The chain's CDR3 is CASSLTTGVYGYTF. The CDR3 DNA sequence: TGTGCCAGCAGCTTAACTACAGGGGTTTATGGCTACACCTTC.

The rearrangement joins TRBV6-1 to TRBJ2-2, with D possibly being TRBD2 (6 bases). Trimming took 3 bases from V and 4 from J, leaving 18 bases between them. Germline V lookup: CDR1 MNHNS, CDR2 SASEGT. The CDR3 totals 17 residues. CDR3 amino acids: CASSEGGAGRITGELFF. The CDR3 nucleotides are TGTGCCAGCAGTGAGGGCGGGGCCGGGCGTATCACCGGGGAGCTGTTTTTT.

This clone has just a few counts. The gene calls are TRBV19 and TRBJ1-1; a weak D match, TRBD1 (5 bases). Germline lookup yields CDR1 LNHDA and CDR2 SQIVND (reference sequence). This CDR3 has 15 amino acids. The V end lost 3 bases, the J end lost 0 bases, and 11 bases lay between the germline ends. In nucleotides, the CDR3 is TGTGCCAGTAGTATTGACTGGGACCTGAACACTGAAGCTTTCTTT. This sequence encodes CASSIDWDLNTEAFF.